Below, 18 T cell receptor beta chains from the same sample are listed, as sequenced in a study of blood T cell repertoires in COVID-19. TCRdb's table, derived via immunoSEQ multiplex PCR, lists solely in-frame clones and lacks some. Here the sample spans around 170,000 clones, approximately 79% being singletons. Sequencing was done on a sample of peripheral blood. The receptors here all came from a man aged 30-40 years with active or convalescent COVID-19.

This sequence joins TRBV29-1 and TRBJ2-5; 7 bases align to TRBD1. Looked up from germline, CDR1 is SQVTM and CDR2 is ANQGSEA. The ends lost 1 base at V and 1 base at J; junction bases unmatched: 3. The CDR3 loop spans 14 amino acids. The CDR3 coding sequence is TGCAGCGTTGAAGGAGGGACAGTCCAAGAGACCCAGTACTTC. This gives the protein CSVEGGTVQETQYF.

There are a few counts of this clone. The chain couples TRBV5-1 to TRBJ1-3; D not resolved. Trimming removed 0 bases from V and 0 bases from J, with 7 bases in between. Germline V gene sequence: CDR1 SGHRS, CDR2 YFSETQ. The CDR3 covers 15 residues. The CDR3, as DNA: TGCGCCAGCAGCTTGGAACAGAGCTCTGGAAACACCATATATTTT. It codes for CASSLEQSSGNTIYF.

This chain links TRBV7-9 with TRBJ2-3, with D unresolved. Looked up from germline, CDR1 is SEHNR and CDR2 is FQNEAQ (reference sequence). This CDR3 is 12 amino acids long. Trimming removed 6 bases from V and 10 bases from J, with 14 bases in between. In nucleotides, the CDR3 is TGTGCCAGCAGGACCACGACAAGTGCGCAGTATTTT. It yields the protein CASRTTTSAQYF.

V gene TRBV9 combines with J gene TRBJ2-5, with D maybe TRBD2 (7 bases). The CDR3 consists of 16 residues. V lost 3 bases, J lost 4 bases, and 19 bases lay in between. Germline V gene sequence: CDR1 SGDLS, CDR2 YYNGEE. The DNA for the CDR3 is TGTGCCAGCAGCGGAGGGGGGGCTTCTCACACAGAGACCCAGTACTTC. This translates into CASSGGGASHTETQYF.

This sequence joins TRBV19 and TRBJ1-5; 8 bases match TRBD1. CDR3 length: 14 residues. Unmatched junction bases numbered 9, after V lost 7 bases and J lost 7 bases. Germline values: CDR1 LNHDA, CDR2 SQIVND (reference sequence). CDR3 region: CASTITGGGQPQHF. As DNA, the CDR3 is TGTGCCAGTACCATTACAGGGGGGGGACAGCCCCAGCATTTT.

This clone was counted between two and nine times. The V and J genes are TRBV15 and TRBJ1-5, with 8 bases fitting TRBD1. In germline, CDR1 is LNHNV, CDR2 YYDKDF (reference sequence). V was clipped by 5 bases and J by 7 bases; unmatched bases: 7. CDR3 length: 14 amino acids. The CDR3 region is CATSRGQDSQPQHF. The CDR3 region has the DNA TGTGCCACCAGCCGGGGACAGGATAGCCAGCCCCAGCATTTT.

The V call is TRBV19, the J call TRBJ1-5, with 9 bases aligning to TRBD1. Germline CDR1 is LNHDA and CDR2 is SQIVND (reference sequence). J lost 7 bases, V lost 5 bases, and 6 bases had no gene match. CDR3 length equals 14 residues. As DNA, the CDR3 is TGTGCCAGTAGTCCTCGACAGGGGGAACAGCCCCAGCATTTT. Translating it yields CASSPRQGEQPQHF.

The rearrangement uses TRBV6-5 and TRBJ2-1; 7 bases fit TRBD2. This CDR3 has 14 residues. With V trimmed by 6 bases and J by 6 bases, 8 bases remained unmatched. The germline gives CDR1 MNHEY, CDR2 SVGAGI. The CDR3 is CASRSAGLLNEQFF. The CDR3 DNA sequence: TGTGCCAGCAGATCGGCGGGACTACTCAATGAGCAGTTCTTC.

This clone came up a few times. The V and J genes are TRBV6-4 and TRBJ2-3; 9 nucleotides agree with TRBD2. V lost 2 bases, J lost 3 bases, and 3 bases stayed unmatched. The germline V gene has CDR1 MRHNA and CDR2 SNTAGT. The CDR3 runs 15 residues. CDR3 sequence: CASSDGAGGTDTQYF. The CDR3 region has the DNA TGTGCCAGCAGTGACGGGGCGGGAGGGACAGATACGCAGTATTTT.

The rearrangement links TRBV28 to TRBJ2-7; possibly TRBD2 for D (5 bases). The CDR3 is 14 residues long. Germline-derived CDR1 and CDR2 are MDHEN and SYDVKM. Trimming removed 4 bases at V and 2 bases at J, with 12 bases between. CDR3 bases: TGTGCCAGCAGTTCAGGACTCGGACCCTACGAGCAGTACGTC. It yields the protein CASSSGLGPYEQYV.

The chain employs TRBV18 and TRBJ1-5; D call uncertain. The CDR3 runs to 13 residues. Germline CDR1 KGHSH, CDR2 LQKENI. The V and J ends lost 4 bases and 3 bases respectively, with 7 bases between them. As DNA, the CDR3 is TGTGCCAGCTCACTCGAGGTCAATCAGCCCCAGCATTTT. Encoded protein: CASSLEVNQPQHF. The complete variable domain, with remaining parts taken from reference TRBV18 and TRBJ1-5, reads NAGVMQNPRHLVRRRGQEARLRCSPMKGHSHVYWYRQLPEEGLKFMVYLQKENIIDESGMPKERFSAEFPKEGPSILRIQQVVRGDSAAYFCASSLEVNQPQHFGDGTRLSIL.

This clone appeared a few times. The V call is TRBV6-5, the J call TRBJ1-4; maybe TRBD1 (5 bases). V lost 0 bases and J lost 8, with 13 bases in between. This CDR3 contains 15 residues. From germline, CDR1 is MNHEY and CDR2 SVGAGI. CDR3 region: CASSYSWGGNEKLFF. The CDR3 nucleotides read TGTGCCAGCAGTTACTCGTGGGGGGGTAACGAAAAACTGTTTTTT.

This clone occurred once. The chain recombines TRBV7-8 with TRBJ2-2; TRBD2 matches at 9 bases. The V segment lost 1 base and the J segment 5 bases; nucleotides outside the gene matches: 5. This CDR3 has 16 amino acids. The germline V gene encodes CDR1 SGHVS and CDR2 FQNEAQ. CDR3 nucleotides: TGTGCCAGCAGCTTAGACCGCGGGGGGGGAACCGGGGAGCTGTTTTTT. It is translated as CASSLDRGGGTGELFF.

The chain couples TRBV28 to TRBJ2-3, with TRBD2 matching over 7 bases. Per germline, CDR1 MDHEN and CDR2 SYDVKM. Unmatched junction bases numbered 8, after V lost 6 bases and J lost 8 bases. The CDR3 sequence is 13 residues long. The CDR3 region is CASSPGGGVTQYF. CDR3 coding DNA: TGTGCCAGCAGCCCTGGCGGGGGAGTTACGCAGTATTTT.

V is TRBV7-9 and J is TRBJ2-7; a weak D match, TRBD1 (5 bases). The CDR3 extends over 15 amino acids. With 4 bases removed from V and 4 bases from J, the gap between germline ends came to 17 bases. In germline, CDR1 is SEHNR, CDR2 FQNEAQ (reference sequence). Here the CDR3 reads CASSSSGQTGYEQYF. The CDR3 bases are TGTGCCAGCAGCTCCTCCGGACAAACAGGATACGAGCAGTACTTC. The whole variable domain, remainder taken from reference TRBV7-9 and TRBJ2-7, is DTGVSQNPRHKITKRGQNVTFRCDPISEHNRLYWYRQTLGQGPEFLTYFQNEAQLEKSRLLSDRFSAERPKGSFSTLEIQRTEQGDSAMYLCASSSSGQTGYEQYFGPGTRLTVT.

The rearrangement links TRBV6-5 to TRBJ1-5; tentative D call: TRBD1 (6 bases). V dropped 2 bases and J dropped 10 bases, with 21 bases sitting between them. The length of the CDR3 is 16 residues. Germline V gene data show CDR1 as MNHEY and CDR2 as SVGAGI. The CDR3 sequence: CASSYRPPTYRDPQHF. CDR3 coding DNA: TGTGCCAGCAGTTACCGCCCCCCAACCTACAGGGACCCCCAGCATTTT.

The V gene is TRBV5-1, the J gene TRBJ2-7; TRBD2 aligns across 12 bases. V shed 3 bases and J 4 bases; nucleotides not matched to a gene: 14. CDR1 SGHRS and CDR2 YFSETQ come from the germline V gene. The CDR3 is made up of 18 amino acids. The CDR3 DNA follows: TGCGCCAGCAGCTCCAATCCCGTCCGACTAGCGGGAGCGTACGAGCAGTACTTC. Its protein product is CASSSNPVRLAGAYEQYF.

The rearrangement uses TRBV6-2 or TRBV6-3 and TRBJ2-7, with a possible D match to TRBD2 (5 bases). Germline-derived CDR1 and CDR2 are MNHEY and SVGEGT. The length of the CDR3 is 15 residues. V shed 2 bases and J shed 1 base, with 12 bases lying between them. CDR3 DNA: TGTGCCAGCAGTTACGGAGAGGACTCTTCCTACGAGCAGTACGTC. Protein: CASSYGEDSSYEQYV.